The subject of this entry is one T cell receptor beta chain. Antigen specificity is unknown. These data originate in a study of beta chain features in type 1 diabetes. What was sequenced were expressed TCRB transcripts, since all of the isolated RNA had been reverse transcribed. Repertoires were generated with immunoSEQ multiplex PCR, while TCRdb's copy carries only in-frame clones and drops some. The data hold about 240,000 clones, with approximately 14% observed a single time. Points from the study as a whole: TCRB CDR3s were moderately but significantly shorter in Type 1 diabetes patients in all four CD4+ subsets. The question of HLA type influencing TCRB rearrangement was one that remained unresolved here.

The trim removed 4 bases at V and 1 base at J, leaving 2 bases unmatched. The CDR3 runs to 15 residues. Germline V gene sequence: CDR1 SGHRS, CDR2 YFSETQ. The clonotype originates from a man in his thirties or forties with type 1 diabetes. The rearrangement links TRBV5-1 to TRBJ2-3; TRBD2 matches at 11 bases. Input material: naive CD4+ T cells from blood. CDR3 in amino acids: CASSELAGGTDTQYF. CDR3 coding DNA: TGCGCCAGCAGCGAACTAGCGGGGGGCACAGATACGCAGTATTTT.